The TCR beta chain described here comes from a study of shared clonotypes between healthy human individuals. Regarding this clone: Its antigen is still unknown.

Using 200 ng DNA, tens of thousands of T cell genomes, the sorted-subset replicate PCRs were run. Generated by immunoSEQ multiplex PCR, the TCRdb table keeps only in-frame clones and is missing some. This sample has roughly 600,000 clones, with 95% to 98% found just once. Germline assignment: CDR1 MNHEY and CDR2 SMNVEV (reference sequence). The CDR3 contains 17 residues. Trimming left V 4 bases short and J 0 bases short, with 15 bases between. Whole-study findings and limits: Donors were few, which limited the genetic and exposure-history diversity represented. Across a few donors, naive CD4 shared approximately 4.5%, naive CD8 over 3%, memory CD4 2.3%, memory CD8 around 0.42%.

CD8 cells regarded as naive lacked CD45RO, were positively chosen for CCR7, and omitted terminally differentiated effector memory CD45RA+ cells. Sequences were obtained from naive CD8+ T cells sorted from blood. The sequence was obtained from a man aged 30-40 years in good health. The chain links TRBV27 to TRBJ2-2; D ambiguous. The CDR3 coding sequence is TGTGCCAGCAGTTACTCCGCCAGTAGATCGAACACCGGGGAGCTGTTTTTT. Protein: CASSYSASRSNTGELFF.